This T cell receptor beta chain is from a study of blood T cell repertoires in COVID-19 (TCRdb year 2020). A note on the overall study: Samples covering the acute and convalescent phases of COVID-19 were provided by collaborators in the United States, Italy and Spain. HLA class I and class II types, where available, came from metadata supplied by the sample provider rather than from assay-based typing. The samples were drawn from the first 160 participants of the ongoing ImmuneRACE study and from 1,254 subjects provided by 6 global collaborators. A de-identified subject ID, COVID-19 status, age in years and sex were almost always included in the sample metadata. The material from the prospective study consisted of cDNA or gDNA derived from T cells, B-cell-depleted T cells, or PBMCs. The repertoires were released in a freely available public database meant as a resource for research on the immune response to SARS-CoV-2. Subjects who had been exposed to COVID-19, were actively infected with it, or had recovered from it provided the deeply sampled blood TCRbeta repertoires that made up the dataset. Points the paper makes about the study in general: The amount of clinical and demographic metadata varied by source and participant and was provided uncurated.

The immunoSEQ Assay, a bias-controlled multiplex PCR, was used to amplify TCRbeta CDR3 regions from genomic DNA. The published analysis was carried out like this. Within the assay, amplification of reference gene primers was used to estimate how many nucleated cells each sample contained. Sequence reads were collapsed and filtered to measure the absolute abundance of every unique TCRbeta CDR3 rearrangement. For each sample, productive Simpson clonality was calculated as the square root of Simpson's diversity index over productive rearrangements. What TCRdb holds here is the immuneACCESS table cut down to in-frame rearrangements. Part of the clones is not present; checked against another copy, under half of the missing clones reflect an unresolved V gene, and the others are unexplained. From that table come the V and J calls and clone size; the DNA was used to work out D and trimming. The sample table contains around 430,000 clones; only one count was recorded for approximately 88% of them. Of the sample, around 13% is held by the ten largest clones.

In regard to this clone: The specificity of this receptor is unknown. No quality values exist for individual bases; no much larger clone is one base distant.

At one collaborating source in Seattle, patients were enrolled during active infection and were followed longitudinally through the course of disease. Collaborating institutions collected whole blood in K2EDTA tubes following their own protocols. For TCRbeta analysis, collaborators shipped samples in one of three forms: frozen whole blood, isolated PBMCs, or DNA extracted from either of those sample types. Compared with germline, V lacks 4 bases and J lacks 3 bases; bases without a gene match: 0. Including cysteine and phenylalanine, the CDR3 has 13 amino acids. The entry retains the CDR3 DNA only, 39 bases that are in frame from base 1. Based on the germline V gene, the CDR1 and CDR2 sequences are SGHVS and FQNEAQ.

The chain links TRBV7-8 with TRBJ1-1, with 9 bases matching TRBD1. Sequencing was performed on peripheral blood. The sequence came from a woman in her 50s with COVID-19, enrolled during active disease. At the DNA level, the sequence is TGTGCCAGCAGCTGGACAGGGGACACTGAAGCTTTCTTT. The translation is CASSWTGDTEAFF.